This record concerns one T cell receptor (beta chain) sequence. What it recognizes is unknown. This sample was taken from a study of T cell repertoires in cytomegalovirus infection. Study-wide background: It was recently identified HLA-C-restricted and well-studied HLA-B-restricted CMV epitopes that the study used. General observations from the study: Carriers of CMV plus the relevant HLA were identified by cumulative public TCR beta family frequency.

CDR1 is MGHDK, CDR2 SYGVNS, per germline. The CDR3 is 13 amino acids. Trimming shortened V by 5 bases and J by 6 bases, and 13 bases separated the two germline ends. MiXCR, run by TCRdb on the reads, gives a single entry per CDR3 protein. This table holds some 900,000 distinct CDR3 sequences, about 33% found once. The source is a human donor in good health (CMV status not recorded). Some clones in this sample may be carry-over from other donors' samples. This sample comprised cultured CD8+ T cells from PBMCs, obtained from culture after CMV antigen stimulation. The chain carries TRBV25-1 and TRBJ1-2; D remains ambiguous. The CDR3 here is CASSLGGLHGYTF. CDR3 nucleotide sequence: TGTGCCAGCAGTCTCGGTGGTCTGCATGGCTACACCTTC.